The rows below give T cell receptor beta chains drawn from one sample of a study of Graves' ophthalmopathy and Graves' hyperthyroidism. Via MiXCR, TCRdb re-called the multiplex PCR reads, giving one row per CDR3 protein. In the table there are hundreds of thousands of distinct CDR3 sequences, 20% to 25% of which are singletons. The specimen was peripheral blood. The source is a woman aged 18-29 years with stable Graves' hyperthyroidism. Some clones in this sample may be carry-over from other donors' samples. The CDR3 runs from the conserved cysteine through the conserved F or W. Fields, in order: J gene, V gene, clone size, D gene, CDR3 protein, CDR3 DNA. The D gene is left open where the match is weak. Some rows have no size entry. The others give once, few or many, or a class for an expanded clone.

j_gene: TRBJ2-5; v_gene: TRBV2; abundance: many; d_gene: TRBD2; CDR3aa: CASSVPFGLAEETQYF; CDR3nt: TGTGCCAGCAGTGTCCCCTTTGGACTAGCGGAAGAGACCCAGTACTTC
j_gene: TRBJ2-5; v_gene: TRBV12-3/TRBV12-4; abundance: many; d_gene: .; CDR3aa: CASSLSRQGLQETQYF; CDR3nt: TGTGCCAGCAGTTTAAGTCGGCAGGGCCTACAAGAGACCCAGTACTTC
j_gene: TRBJ1-5; v_gene: TRBV2; abundance: many; d_gene: TRBD1; CDR3aa: CASREGQGGQPQHF; CDR3nt: TGTGCCAGCAGAGAGGGACAGGGAGGTCAGCCCCAGCATTTT
j_gene: TRBJ2-7; v_gene: TRBV5-1; abundance: .; d_gene: .; CDR3aa: CASSPYYYRSWEQYF; CDR3nt: TGCGCCAGCAGCCCCTACTATTACAGGTCGTGGGAGCAGTACTTC
j_gene: TRBJ2-2; v_gene: TRBV30; abundance: many; d_gene: .; CDR3aa: CAWSVLTGELFF; CDR3nt: TGTGCCTGGAGTGTACTTACCGGGGAGCTGTTTTTT
j_gene: TRBJ1-2; v_gene: TRBV12-3/TRBV12-4; abundance: many; d_gene: .; CDR3aa: CASSLRTGLGYTF; CDR3nt: TGTGCCAGCAGTTTACGTACAGGGCTCGGCTACACCTTC
j_gene: TRBJ2-5; v_gene: TRBV7-2; abundance: many; d_gene: TRBD1; CDR3aa: CASSSTGQGRETQYF; CDR3nt: TGTGCCAGCAGCTCAACGGGACAGGGGCGAGAGACCCAGTACTTC
j_gene: TRBJ1-5; v_gene: TRBV6-5; abundance: few; d_gene: .; CDR3aa: CASSYSGSPGSNQPQHF; CDR3nt: TGTGCCAGCAGTTACTCGGGGAGCCCGGGTAGCAATCAGCCCCAGCATTTT
j_gene: TRBJ2-7; v_gene: TRBV4-1; abundance: many; d_gene: .; CDR3aa: CASSQEARRVEQYF; CDR3nt: TGCGCCAGCAGCCAAGAGGCTAGAAGGGTCGAGCAGTACTTC
j_gene: TRBJ2-2; v_gene: TRBV12-3/TRBV12-4; abundance: few; d_gene: TRBD1; CDR3aa: CASSSPMDRGTGELFF; CDR3nt: TGTGCCAGCAGTTCCCCCATGGACAGGGGGACCGGGGAGCTGTTTTTT
j_gene: TRBJ2-1; v_gene: TRBV11-1; abundance: .; d_gene: TRBD2; CDR3aa: CASSTRVGTSVYNEQFF; CDR3nt: TGTGCCAGCAGCACTCGCGTCGGGACTAGCGTCTACAATGAGCAGTTCTTC
j_gene: TRBJ2-2; v_gene: TRBV11-1; abundance: .; d_gene: TRBD2; CDR3aa: CASSLVLGLTTGELFF; CDR3nt: TGTGCCAGCAGCTTAGTTTTGGGACTAACGACCGGGGAGCTGTTTTTT
j_gene: TRBJ2-4; v_gene: TRBV20-1; abundance: many; d_gene: TRBD1; CDR3aa: CSAPGGDRVYF; CDR3nt: TGCAGTGCTCCTGGCGGGGACAGGGTCTACTTC
j_gene: TRBJ1-5; v_gene: TRBV28; abundance: many; d_gene: TRBD1; CDR3aa: CASSLTGDHQPQHF; CDR3nt: TGTGCCAGCAGCCTCACAGGGGATCATCAGCCCCAGCATTTT
j_gene: TRBJ1-2; v_gene: TRBV28; abundance: few; d_gene: .; CDR3aa: CASSFVRGQWNGYTF; CDR3nt: TGTGCCAGCAGTTTTGTCCGGGGCCAATGGAATGGCTACACCTTC
j_gene: TRBJ1-1; v_gene: TRBV10-3; abundance: many; d_gene: .; CDR3aa: CAIRSRGTEAFF; CDR3nt: TGTGCCATCAGGTCGAGGGGAACTGAAGCTTTCTTT
j_gene: TRBJ1-5; v_gene: TRBV28; abundance: .; d_gene: TRBD1; CDR3aa: CASSLIGTGGPLGNQPQHF; CDR3nt: TGTGCCAGCAGTTTAATCGGGACAGGGGGTCCCCTTGGGAATCAGCCCCAGCATTTT
j_gene: TRBJ2-5; v_gene: TRBV20-1; abundance: many; d_gene: .; CDR3aa: CSARPSRGQETQYF; CDR3nt: TGCAGTGCTAGACCCTCTAGGGGGCAAGAGACCCAGTACTTC
j_gene: TRBJ1-1; v_gene: TRBV7-9; abundance: many; d_gene: .; CDR3aa: CASSWTDLNTEAFF; CDR3nt: TGTGCCAGCAGCTGGACCGACCTGAACACTGAAGCTTTCTTT
j_gene: TRBJ1-2; v_gene: TRBV13; abundance: .; d_gene: TRBD1; CDR3aa: CASSSQQGSVYGYTF; CDR3nt: TGTGCCAGCAGCTCCCAACAGGGGTCGGTCTATGGCTACACCTTC
j_gene: TRBJ2-2; v_gene: TRBV7-2; abundance: many; d_gene: .; CDR3aa: CASSAIRPGELFF; CDR3nt: TGTGCCAGCAGCGCCATTAGACCCGGGGAGCTGTTTTTT
j_gene: TRBJ2-5; v_gene: TRBV11-2; abundance: many; d_gene: .; CDR3aa: CASSLSLETQYF; CDR3nt: TGTGCCAGCAGTTTGTCCTTGGAGACCCAGTACTTC
j_gene: TRBJ1-5; v_gene: TRBV20-1; abundance: many; d_gene: .; CDR3aa: CSADTSNQPQHF; CDR3nt: TGCAGTGCAGATACAAGCAATCAGCCCCAGCATTTT
j_gene: TRBJ1-1; v_gene: TRBV28; abundance: many; d_gene: .; CDR3aa: CASSLWGEMNTEAFF; CDR3nt: TGTGCCAGCAGTTTATGGGGAGAGATGAACACTGAAGCTTTCTTT
j_gene: TRBJ2-7; v_gene: TRBV7-9; abundance: many; d_gene: .; CDR3aa: CASSPQTDSYEQYF; CDR3nt: TGTGCCAGCAGCCCACAGACAGATTCCTACGAGCAGTACTTC
j_gene: TRBJ1-2; v_gene: TRBV7-9; abundance: .; d_gene: .; CDR3aa: CASSLGTALYGYTF; CDR3nt: TGTGCCAGCAGCTTAGGTACAGCCTTATATGGCTACACCTTC
j_gene: TRBJ1-2; v_gene: TRBV6-5; abundance: many; d_gene: TRBD1; CDR3aa: CASSHRGLGYTF; CDR3nt: TGTGCCAGCAGTCACAGGGGGCTCGGCTACACCTTC
j_gene: TRBJ2-5; v_gene: TRBV9; abundance: many; d_gene: TRBD1; CDR3aa: CASSVGGTEETQYF; CDR3nt: TGTGCCAGCAGCGTAGGGGGGACAGAAGAGACCCAGTACTTC
j_gene: TRBJ1-2; v_gene: TRBV12-3/TRBV12-4; abundance: .; d_gene: .; CDR3aa: CASSPPDSPSYGYTF; CDR3nt: TGTGCCAGCTCCCCCCCGGACAGCCCAAGCTATGGCTACACCTTC
j_gene: TRBJ2-5; v_gene: TRBV7-6; abundance: many; d_gene: .; CDR3aa: CASSGTQTQYF; CDR3nt: TGTGCCAGCAGCGGGACTCAGACCCAGTACTTC
j_gene: TRBJ1-3; v_gene: TRBV20-1; abundance: many; d_gene: .; CDR3aa: CSGRGGGNTIYF; CDR3nt: TGCAGCGGGCGGGGGGGAGGAAACACCATATATTTT
j_gene: TRBJ2-7; v_gene: TRBV7-9; abundance: many; d_gene: .; CDR3aa: CASSSRGQAGYEQYF; CDR3nt: TGTGCCAGCAGCTCCCGGGGGCAGGCGGGCTACGAGCAGTACTTC
j_gene: TRBJ1-1; v_gene: TRBV19; abundance: .; d_gene: .; CDR3aa: CASSIQGSGSEAFF; CDR3nt: TGTGCCAGTAGTATACAGGGGAGCGGGTCTGAAGCTTTCTTT
j_gene: TRBJ1-5; v_gene: TRBV28; abundance: many; d_gene: .; CDR3aa: CASSGQLNQPQHF; CDR3nt: TGTGCCAGCAGTGGGCAGCTAAATCAGCCCCAGCATTTT
j_gene: TRBJ2-5; v_gene: TRBV12-3/TRBV12-4; abundance: few; d_gene: .; CDR3aa: CASSLLDRQETQYF; CDR3nt: TGTGCCAGCAGTTTACTAGACCGCCAAGAGACCCAGTACTTC
j_gene: TRBJ1-1; v_gene: TRBV29-1; abundance: many; d_gene: .; CDR3aa: CSAQGVGDTEAFF; CDR3nt: TGCAGCGCCCAGGGAGTAGGGGACACTGAAGCTTTCTTT
j_gene: TRBJ2-7; v_gene: TRBV28; abundance: many; d_gene: .; CDR3aa: CASSGLTIGVTIYEQYF; CDR3nt: TGTGCCAGCAGCGGCCTGACTATAGGGGTCACGATTTACGAGCAGTACTTC
j_gene: TRBJ2-6; v_gene: TRBV19; abundance: many; d_gene: TRBD1; CDR3aa: CASRLQGDGFVSGANVLTF; CDR3nt: TGTGCCAGTAGATTGCAGGGGGACGGGTTCGTCTCTGGGGCCAACGTCCTGACTTTC
j_gene: TRBJ1-2; v_gene: TRBV12-3/TRBV12-4; abundance: few; d_gene: TRBD1; CDR3aa: CASSSGQGIGGYTF; CDR3nt: TGTGCCAGCAGCTCCGGACAGGGGATAGGAGGCTACACCTTC
j_gene: TRBJ2-7; v_gene: TRBV6-1; abundance: .; d_gene: .; CDR3aa: CASSRIMDGTYEQYF; CDR3nt: TGTGCCAGCAGTAGGATCATGGACGGGACCTACGAGCAGTACTTC
j_gene: TRBJ2-7; v_gene: TRBV6-1; abundance: many; d_gene: .; CDR3aa: CASSGGVEQYF; CDR3nt: TGTGCCAGCAGCGGCGGTGTCGAGCAGTACTTC
j_gene: TRBJ1-5; v_gene: TRBV28; abundance: many; d_gene: .; CDR3aa: CASKGSGAHFSNQPQHF; CDR3nt: TGTGCCAGCAAGGGGTCAGGAGCTCATTTTAGCAATCAGCCCCAGCATTTT
j_gene: TRBJ1-1; v_gene: TRBV28; abundance: .; d_gene: .; CDR3aa: CASSQAPPTLLGAFF; CDR3nt: TGTGCCAGCAGTCAAGCTCCCCCAACTTTACTGGGAGCTTTCTTT
j_gene: TRBJ2-7; v_gene: TRBV20-1; abundance: many; d_gene: TRBD1; CDR3aa: CSAIDGTGATYEQYF; CDR3nt: TGCAGTGCTATTGACGGGACAGGGGCCACCTACGAGCAGTACTTC
j_gene: TRBJ2-7; v_gene: TRBV20-1; abundance: many; d_gene: .; CDR3aa: CSAVPLAQNTYEQYF; CDR3nt: TGCAGTGCAGTGCCCTTAGCCCAAAACACCTACGAGCAGTACTTC
j_gene: TRBJ2-5; v_gene: TRBV12-3/TRBV12-4; abundance: once; d_gene: TRBD2; CDR3aa: CASSHATSGMETQYF; CDR3nt: TGTGCCAGCAGCCACGCGACTAGCGGGATGGAGACCCAGTACTTC
j_gene: TRBJ2-3; v_gene: TRBV6-5; abundance: many; d_gene: .; CDR3aa: CASSYRLPLDTQYF; CDR3nt: TGTGCCAGCAGTTATAGGTTACCCTTGGATACGCAGTATTTT
j_gene: TRBJ2-2; v_gene: TRBV3-1; abundance: .; d_gene: TRBD2; CDR3aa: CASSQGAGGRTGELFF; CDR3nt: TGTGCCAGCAGCCAAGGAGCGGGGGGGCGGACCGGGGAGCTGTTTTTT
j_gene: TRBJ2-7; v_gene: TRBV19; abundance: .; d_gene: TRBD1; CDR3aa: CASSMGQASEQYF; CDR3nt: TGTGCCAGTAGTATGGGACAGGCGTCCGAGCAGTACTTC
j_gene: TRBJ2-2; v_gene: TRBV7-3; abundance: .; d_gene: TRBD2; CDR3aa: CASAPAGGAYTGELFF; CDR3nt: TGTGCCAGCGCGCCTGCGGGGGGGGCGTACACCGGGGAGCTGTTTTTT
j_gene: TRBJ1-6; v_gene: TRBV28; abundance: .; d_gene: .; CDR3aa: CASSSGPRSPLHF; CDR3nt: TGTGCCAGCAGTTCGGGCCCGAGGTCACCCCTCCACTTT
j_gene: TRBJ2-5; v_gene: TRBV3-1; abundance: many; d_gene: .; CDR3aa: CASAVWGETQYF; CDR3nt: TGTGCCAGCGCGGTTTGGGGAGAGACCCAGTACTTC
j_gene: TRBJ1-2; v_gene: TRBV6-1; abundance: .; d_gene: .; CDR3aa: CAHQDSSNYGYTF; CDR3nt: TGTGCCCATCAGGACAGCTCTAACTATGGCTACACCTTC
j_gene: TRBJ2-7; v_gene: TRBV20-1; abundance: many; d_gene: .; CDR3aa: CSARDIKDTEQYF; CDR3nt: TGCAGTGCCCGGGACATAAAGGACACGGAGCAGTACTTC
j_gene: TRBJ1-1; v_gene: TRBV6-1; abundance: .; d_gene: TRBD1; CDR3aa: CASTEGQGGTEAFF; CDR3nt: TGTGCCAGCACCGAGGGACAGGGGGGCACTGAAGCTTTCTTT
j_gene: TRBJ2-5; v_gene: TRBV18; abundance: .; d_gene: .; CDR3aa: CASSEKNRANQETQYF; CDR3nt: TGTGCCAGCTCAGAGAAGAACAGGGCGAATCAAGAGACCCAGTACTTC